These 21 T cell receptor beta chains came from one sample sequenced in a study of monozygotic twins with inflammatory bowel disease (dated by TCRdb to about 2019). The receptor library was made with 5' RACE. Sequencing relied on an Illumina HiSeq 2500. TCRdb reprocessed the reads and lists each CDR3 protein sequence as a single entry, with no DNA. The sample table includes 300,000 to 400,000 distinct CDR3 sequences. The ten largest clones add up to roughly 2.6% of the sample. Sequencing input: blood. The receptors were sampled from a human donor with ulcerative colitis or Crohn's disease, or a healthy co-twin of an affected twin (not recorded which).

The CDR3 spells CASSDQGYEQYF. This chain joins TRBV27 and TRBJ2-7; the TCRdb D gene call, TRBD1, has no DNA to confirm it. The CDR3 runs 12 residues. CDR1 and CDR2 (germline): MNHEY, SMNVEV (reference sequence).

The V call is TRBV10-3, the J call TRBJ2-7; TCRdb outputs TRBD1, but without DNA this stays unchecked. The CDR3 contains 12 residues. CDR1 is ENHRY and CDR2 is SYGVKD in the germline V gene. The CDR3 loop is CAISEDSLEQYF.

The V and J genes are TRBV3-1 and TRBJ2-7; TCRdb returns TRBD1, unconfirmable since there is no DNA. The CDR3 has 13 amino acids. Per the germline V gene, CDR1 is LGHDT and CDR2 is YNNKEL (reference sequence). CDR3 sequence: CASSTPREYEQYF.

The chain recombines TRBV7-9 with TRBJ1-2. The CDR3 extends over 14 amino acids. Germline CDR1 is SEHNR and CDR2 is FQNEAQ (reference sequence). The CDR3 loop is CASSLGTEAVGYTF.

V gene TRBV9 combines with J gene TRBJ2-2; without DNA, the TCRdb call of TRBD1 cannot be checked. CDR3 size: 13 residues. Germline V gene lookup returns CDR1 SGDLS and CDR2 YYNGEE. This chain's CDR3 is CASGTGNSGELFF.

This chain uses TRBV12-3 or TRBV12-4 with TRBJ2-3; TCRdb returns TRBD1, unconfirmable since there is no DNA. CDR3 length: 14 residues. The CDR3 here is CASSFTGGPDTQYF.

The chain recombines TRBV6-2 or TRBV6-3 with TRBJ1-5. The CDR3 runs to 14 residues. Germline V gene lookup returns CDR1 MNHEY and CDR2 SVGEGT. CDR3 loop: CASSYWVSNQPQHF.

The V and J genes are TRBV29-1 and TRBJ2-3. Germline CDR1 reads SQVTM; CDR2 reads ANQGSEA. The CDR3 extends over 13 amino acids. CDR3 in amino acids: CSVGGGERDTQYF.

V and J are TRBV12-3 or TRBV12-4 and TRBJ2-7; as DNA is missing, the TRBD1 call by TCRdb cannot be tested. The CDR3 totals 15 residues. The CDR3 reads CASRAGTGYSYEQYF.

This chain links TRBV20-1 with TRBJ2-3; TCRdb's D gene call, TRBD2, goes unchecked for lack of DNA. CDR1 is DFQATT and CDR2 is SNEGSKA in the germline V gene (reference sequence). The CDR3 is 15 residues long. The CDR3 loop reads CSADRLAGGGGTQYF.

The chain recombines TRBV9 with TRBJ2-6. The CDR3 totals 15 residues. The germline CDR1 and CDR2 sequences are SGDLS and YYNGEE. The CDR3 reads CASSVGTPGANVLTF.

The V and J genes are TRBV24-1 and TRBJ2-7; TCRdb outputs TRBD1, but without DNA this stays unchecked. This CDR3 is 14 amino acids long. CDR1 is KGHDR, CDR2 SFDVKD, per germline. The CDR3 sequence is CATSPGTTPYEQYF.

The chain carries TRBV20-1 and TRBJ1-2; TCRdb selects TRBD1, and the lack of DNA leaves this call unchecked. The CDR3 is made up of 13 amino acids. Per germline, CDR1 DFQATT and CDR2 SNEGSKA (reference sequence). The CDR3: CSGSDRGVVGYTF.

The chain carries TRBV19 and TRBJ2-1; there is no DNA to check the TCRdb D call of TRBD2. The CDR3 totals 13 residues. CDR1 LNHDA and CDR2 SQIVND come from the germline V gene (reference sequence). The CDR3 spells CASGGPSYNEQFF. The full variable domain, its missing parts supplied by reference TRBV19 and TRBJ2-1, is DGGITQSPKYLFRKEGQNVTLSCEQNLNHDAMYWYRQDPGQGLRLIYYSQIVNDFQKGDIAEGYSVSREKKESFPLTVTSAQKNPTAFYLCASGGPSYNEQFFGPGTRLTVL.

This chain connects TRBV7-3 to TRBJ2-1. The germline gives CDR1 SGHTA, CDR2 FQGTGA. This CDR3 contains 14 residues. The CDR3: CASSPGTTYNEQFF.

The rearrangement joins TRBV18 to TRBJ2-2; absent DNA, TCRdb's TRBD2 call cannot be checked. CDR3 length equals 20 residues. Germline V lookup: CDR1 KGHSH, CDR2 LQKENI. This CDR3 is CASSPTGAGGYLRRTGELFF.

The chain links TRBV20-1 to TRBJ1-6; absent DNA, TCRdb's TRBD1 call cannot be checked. CDR3 length: 16 residues. Germline V lookup: CDR1 DFQATT, CDR2 SNEGSKA (reference sequence). CDR3 loop: CSASRTASSYNSPLHF.

The rearrangement links TRBV30 to TRBJ2-2; TCRdb gives TRBD1 as the D gene, but with no DNA this cannot be confirmed. The germline gives CDR1 GTSNPN, CDR2 SVGIG (reference sequence). This CDR3 is built from 13 residues. The CDR3 sequence: CAWKRGHTGELFF.

The chain couples TRBV18 to TRBJ2-5; lacking DNA, the TRBD2 call made by TCRdb goes unchecked. This CDR3 has 16 residues. From germline, CDR1 is KGHSH and CDR2 LQKENI. CDR3 sequence: CASSPSDLAGAETQYF.

The chain carries TRBV3-1 and TRBJ2-3; TCRdb proposes TRBD1, but this gene call is untestable without DNA. From germline, CDR1 is LGHDT and CDR2 YNNKEL (reference sequence). The CDR3 spans 15 residues. The CDR3 is CASSQEWGITDTQYF.

This chain uses TRBV20-1 with TRBJ2-1. Germline CDR1 DFQATT, CDR2 SNEGSKA (reference sequence). The CDR3 loop spans 17 amino acids. The CDR3 reads CSARGSWGASSYNEQFF.